This T cell receptor beta chain appears in the sequencing data of a study of radiotherapy plus CTLA-4 blockade in lung cancer. General observations from the study: After radiotherapy and ipilimumab, tumor-derived clones expanded in peripheral blood.

With respect to this clone: What it binds is not known.

The CDR3 loop spans 15 amino acids. Trimming left V 0 bases short and J 4 bases short, with 9 bases between. CDR1 and CDR2 (germline): MNHEY, SVGAGI. Measured with immunoSEQ multiplex PCR; TCRdb has only the in-frame clones, and not every one. The repertoire consists of 25,000 to 35,000 clones, with 75% to 85% occurring once and the leading ten covering about a sixth. This chain links TRBV6-5 with TRBJ2-2; D unresolved. Sequenced material: peripheral blood, taken from a patient treated with radiotherapy plus ipilimumab. This clonotype originated in a human donor with non-small cell lung cancer that progressed on radiotherapy plus ipilimumab. The CDR3 DNA reads as TGTGCCAGCAGTTACTCGGATTCCGTCACCGGGGAGCTGTTTTTT. Protein sequence: CASSYSDSVTGELFF.